The 29 T cell receptor beta chains below all came from one sample that was sequenced in a study of T-cell reconstitution after alpha-beta-depleted transplantation in children. It was with unique molecular identifiers that the TCRbeta library was prepared. Via MiXCR, TCRdb re-called the PCR reads, giving one row per CDR3 protein. In the table there are about 340,000 distinct CDR3 sequences, less than 15% of which are singletons. The specimen was PBMCs, collected from the stem cell graft. These receptors were collected from a human donor who donated a stem cell graft to a child with Fanconi anemia.

This clonotype was counted only a few times. The chain couples TRBV12-3 or TRBV12-4 to TRBJ1-4; a weak D match, TRBD1 (5 bases). V was shortened by 3 bases and J by 3 bases, with 11 bases between the two germline ends. The CDR3 runs to 15 residues. The CDR3 reads CASSFYQGANEKLFF. The DNA for the CDR3 is TGTGCCAGCAGTTTCTATCAGGGCGCTAATGAAAAACTGTTTTTT.

The chain's CDR3 is CAISDPRGGKAGELFF. In nucleotides, the CDR3 is TGTGCCATCAGTGACCCAAGGGGGGGTAAGGCCGGGGAGCTGTTTTTT. The chain has TRBV10-3 and TRBJ2-2; weak D call: TRBD2 (7 bases). Germline CDR1 ENHRY, CDR2 SYGVKD. Trimming cost V 3 bases and J 6 bases, with 17 bases left between them. The CDR3 runs to 16 residues.

This clonotype was observed many times. The gene calls are TRBV29-1 and TRBJ2-2; D unresolved. Germline V gene sequence: CDR1 SQVTM, CDR2 ANQGSEA. The CDR3 has 12 residues. Trimming cost V 7 bases and J 8 bases, with 14 bases left between them. CDR3 protein: CSARREGGELFF. CDR3 sequence (DNA): TGCAGCGCTAGGCGCGAAGGAGGGGAGCTGTTTTTT.

The CDR3 reads CASSLRGATDTQYF. The CDR3 nucleotides are TGCGCCAGCAGCCTTCGGGGGGCCACAGATACGCAGTATTTT. This chain connects TRBV4-1 to TRBJ2-3; a possible D gene is TRBD2 (7 bases). The CDR3 runs to 14 residues. Germline V gene data show CDR1 as MGHRA and CDR2 as YSYEKL. V lost 4 bases to trimming and J lost 2 bases, with 10 bases between them.

This clonotype was recorded a few times. The chain carries TRBV15 and TRBJ2-1, with unresolved D. The CDR3 has 14 residues. Between the trimmed V and J ends, which lost 0 bases and 8 bases, there was a span of 11 bases. The V gene's germline CDR1 is LNHNV and CDR2 YYDKDF (reference sequence). In DNA, the CDR3 is TGTGCCACCAGCAGAGAGGGTGCTCGGCATGAGCAGTTCTTC. Its translation is CATSREGARHEQFF.

The sample holds a few counts of this clonotype. The chain links TRBV24-1 to TRBJ2-7, with 7 bases lining up with TRBD2. This CDR3 region has 12 residues. CDR1 is KGHDR, CDR2 SFDVKD, per germline. The CDR3 coding sequence is TGTGCCACCAGTGATTCGGGGACTAATCAGGGCGTC. Its translation is CATSDSGTNQGV.

This clonotype was detected a few times. The genes are TRBV11-1 and TRBJ1-2; D unresolved. V was shortened by 5 bases and J by 4 bases, with 11 bases between the two germline ends. The CDR3 totals 13 residues. Per germline, CDR1 SGHAT and CDR2 FQDESV (reference sequence). Here the CDR3 DNA reads TGTGCCAGCAGCGGAGACGGGAGCTATGGCTACACCTTC. Its protein product is CASSGDGSYGYTF.

The sample holds many counts of this clonotype. The J gene is TRBJ2-7, the V gene TRBV10-3; D might be TRBD2 (5 bases). Trimming pared 7 bases from V and 1 base from J, leaving 14 bases between. The CDR3 runs to 14 residues. Germline assignment: CDR1 ENHRY and CDR2 SYGVKD. CDR3 region: CAIKTGRASYEQYF. CDR3 coding DNA: TGTGCCATCAAAACGGGAAGAGCGTCCTACGAGCAGTACTTC.

The V gene is TRBV10-3, the J gene TRBJ1-1; D is uncertain. The V gene lost 6 bases and the J gene lost 0 bases, with 8 bases spanning the gap. The CDR3 covers 13 residues. Germline V gives CDR1 ENHRY, CDR2 SYGVKD. CDR3 residues: CAISSSMNTEAFF. In DNA, the CDR3 is TGTGCCATCAGCAGTTCCATGAACACTGAAGCTTTCTTT.

The chain is built from TRBV4-2 and TRBJ1-1, with no clear D. The CDR3 length is 14 residues. Germline values: CDR1 LGHNA, CDR2 YNFKEQ. Trimming pared 2 bases from V and 2 bases from J, leaving 9 bases between. CDR3 nucleotide sequence: TGTGCCAGCAGCCAACGATCTGGAAACACTGAAGCTTTCTTT. This codes for CASSQRSGNTEAFF.

The gene calls are TRBV29-1 and TRBJ1-1; perhaps TRBD1 as D (5 bases). V gave up 7 bases and J gave up 0 bases, with 9 bases separating them. The germline CDR1 and CDR2 sequences are SQVTM and ANQGSEA. The CDR3 runs to 12 residues. CDR3: CSGGTLNTEAFF. The CDR3 region has the DNA TGCAGCGGGGGGACCCTGAACACTGAAGCTTTCTTT.

This clonotype was recorded a few times. The chain carries TRBV13 and TRBJ1-5, with 9 bases matching TRBD1. The CDR3 has 19 residues. Trimming cost V 5 bases and J 0 bases; bases outside gene matches: 14. The V gene's germline CDR1 is PRHDT and CDR2 FYEKMQ (reference sequence). Here the CDR3 DNA reads TGTGCCAGCAGCCTGGGCCGGGGACAGGGAACGTTTAGCAATCAGCCCCAGCATTTT. As protein: CASSLGRGQGTFSNQPQHF.

Worth noting for this clonotype: The conserved final phenylalanine or tryptophan is absent from the CDR3, which likely points to a read error. The CDR3 coding sequence is TGTGCCAGCAGTGAGACCCGTACTGAAGCTTTCTAT. This gives the protein CASSETRTEAFY. The chain uses TRBV2 and TRBJ1-1; D is uncertain. V lost 3 bases and J lost 5, with 7 bases in between. CDR1 SNHLY and CDR2 FYNNEI come from the germline V gene. This CDR3 is 12 amino acids long.

The chain combines TRBV3-1 with TRBJ2-1; 8 positions match TRBD1. CDR3 length: 15 residues. Germline lookup yields CDR1 LGHDT and CDR2 YNNKEL (reference sequence). J gave up 9 bases and V 0 bases, and 7 bases lay outside the gene matches. This CDR3 is CASSQDSRQGTEQFF. The CDR3 bases are TGTGCCAGCAGCCAAGATAGCAGACAGGGGACTGAGCAGTTCTTC.

The gene calls are TRBV5-4 and TRBJ2-7; TRBD1 matches 9 bases. The ends lost 7 bases at V and 6 bases at J; junction bases unmatched: 8. CDR1 and CDR2 (germline): SGHNT, YYREEE (reference sequence). This CDR3 region has 13 residues. CDR3 amino acids: CASGTGIGREQYV. The CDR3 nucleotides read TGTGCCAGCGGGACAGGGATAGGTCGCGAGCAGTACGTC.

This chain joins TRBV18 and TRBJ1-2; perhaps TRBD1 as D (5 bases). The length of the CDR3 is 13 residues. Trimming left V 3 bases short and J 6 bases short, with 11 bases between. CDR1 is KGHSH and CDR2 is LQKENI in the germline V gene. CDR3 bases: TGTGCCAGCTCACCTGCCAGGGATGATGGCTACACCTTC. Residues: CASSPARDDGYTF.

In its sample, this clonotype was seen a few times. V usage is TRBV4-3 and J usage is TRBJ2-3, with D unclear. V lost 2 bases and J lost 1, with 13 bases in between. There are 16 residues in the CDR3. The germline V gene encodes CDR1 LGHNA and CDR2 YSLEER. CDR3 sequence (DNA): TGCGCCAGCAGCCAAATGAGCGTACCCCGCACAGATACGCAGTATTTT. It translates to CASSQMSVPRTDTQYF.

This clonotype appeared a few times. The V gene is TRBV6-2 or TRBV6-3, the J gene TRBJ1-5; D not certain. The CDR3 has 15 residues. V gave up 4 bases and J gave up 0 bases, with 10 bases separating them. Germline CDR1 is MNHEY and CDR2 is SVGEGT. Here the CDR3 DNA reads TGTGCCAGCAGTTCCACACCTTATAGCAATCAGCCCCAGCATTTT. Protein product: CASSSTPYSNQPQHF.

This clonotype has a count of ten or more. The chain employs TRBV28 and TRBJ2-7, with TRBD2 as a possible D gene (6 bases). Germline V CDR1 and CDR2: MDHEN, SYDVKM. V dropped 3 bases and J dropped 3 bases, with 12 bases sitting between them. The CDR3 sequence is 14 residues long. The CDR3 reads CASSLAQGLYEQYV. The CDR3, as DNA: TGTGCCAGCAGTTTGGCTCAGGGACTCTACGAGCAGTACGTC.

This chain connects TRBV7-9 to TRBJ1-3, with D hard to call. V gave up 5 bases and J gave up 5 bases, with 7 bases separating them. The CDR3 contains 12 residues. Germline-derived CDR1 and CDR2 are SEHNR and FQNEAQ (reference sequence). The CDR3 sequence: CASSTDRNTIYF. The CDR3 nucleotides are TGTGCCAGCAGCACAGATAGAAACACCATATATTTT.

The table lists this clonotype with many counts. The chain couples TRBV5-1 to TRBJ2-1; 7 bases are shared with TRBD1. CDR3 size: 18 residues. Germline assignment: CDR1 SGHRS and CDR2 YFSETQ. Trimming took 1 base from V and 3 from J; bases not matched to a gene: 13. The CDR3 loop is CASSLRGQRRLGYNEQFF. The CDR3 DNA is TGCGCCAGCAGCTTGAGGGGACAGCGGAGACTGGGCTACAATGAGCAGTTCTTC. Full variable domain (outside the CDR3, taken from reference TRBV5-1 and TRBJ2-1): KAGVTQTPRYLIKTRGQQVTLSCSPISGHRSVSWYQQTPGQGLQFLFEYFSETQRNKGNFPGRFSGRQFSNSRSEMNVSTLELGDSALYLCASSLRGQRRLGYNEQFFGPGTRLTVL.

This clonotype was observed many times. V is TRBV15 and J is TRBJ2-5, with D unclear. The CDR3 runs to 14 residues. Trimming shortened V by 1 base and J by 3 bases, and 9 bases separated the two germline ends. The germline V gene has CDR1 LNHNV and CDR2 YYDKDF (reference sequence). The CDR3 reads CATSRVFLEETQYF. In DNA form, the CDR3 reads TGTGCCACCAGCAGAGTCTTCTTAGAAGAGACCCAGTACTTC.

This clonotype was detected ten times or more. J is TRBJ2-3 and V is TRBV10-3; D is ambiguous. V dropped 0 bases and J dropped 6 bases, with 4 bases sitting between them. The germline CDR1 and CDR2 sequences are ENHRY and SYGVKD. The CDR3 is 12 amino acids. In nucleotides, the CDR3 is TGTGCCATCAGTGAGTCCCGGGATACGCAGTATTTT. Protein product: CAISESRDTQYF.

This clonotype has ten or more counts. The V call is TRBV12-3 or TRBV12-4, the J call TRBJ1-1; 9 bases align to TRBD1. The CDR3 loop spans 15 amino acids. The V segment lost 3 bases and the J segment 4 bases; nucleotides outside the gene matches: 6. In DNA form, the CDR3 reads TGTGCCAGCAGTTTCGGGGGGGACAGGGTCACTGAAGCTTTCTTT. As protein: CASSFGGDRVTEAFF.

Ten or more counts support this clonotype. V is TRBV12-3 or TRBV12-4 and J is TRBJ2-3, with unresolved D. The CDR3 totals 11 residues. With 3 bases removed from V and 5 bases from J, the gap between germline ends came to 3 bases. The CDR3 DNA reads TGTGCCAGCAGTTTCCTAGATACGCAGTATTTT. This gives the protein CASSFLDTQYF.

This clonotype was counted only a few times. This chain uses TRBV14 with TRBJ2-1; D unclear. Trimming pared 4 bases from V and 6 bases from J, leaving 16 bases between. Germline V CDR1 and CDR2: SGHDN, FVKESK. This CDR3 has 15 amino acids. CDR3 in amino acids: CASSPLSASRNEQFF. CDR3 nucleotide sequence: TGTGCCAGCAGCCCCCTCTCTGCATCCCGCAATGAGCAGTTCTTC.

This clonotype was seen repeatedly, ten times or more. The V gene is TRBV5-6, the J gene TRBJ2-5; maybe TRBD2 (6 bases). The CDR3 loop spans 14 amino acids. The germline gives CDR1 SGHDT, CDR2 YYEEEE. The V end lost 4 bases, the J end lost 6 bases, and 16 bases lay between the germline ends. CDR3 in DNA: TGTGCCAGCAGCCTAAGAGGAGGGCAACAGACCCAGTACTTC. As protein: CASSLRGGQQTQYF.

This clonotype was detected a few times. CDR3 in DNA: TGTGCCAGCAGTTCACAGGGGGCCGGAGTAGTGAATCAGCCCCAGCATTTT. It translates to CASSSQGAGVVNQPQHF. The chain employs TRBV2 and TRBJ1-5, with 9 bases lining up with TRBD1. CDR1 and CDR2 from the germline V gene are SNHLY and FYNNEI. The CDR3 length is 17 residues. V shed 5 bases and J 4 bases; nucleotides not matched to a gene: 12.

The sample holds many counts of this clonotype. This chain uses TRBV13 with TRBJ2-1; TRBD2 aligns across 9 bases. CDR3 length: 17 residues. Germline V gene lookup returns CDR1 PRHDT and CDR2 FYEKMQ (reference sequence). The ends lost 5 bases at V and 6 bases at J; junction bases unmatched: 14. CDR3 protein: CASSRPPIAGVVNEQFF. As DNA, the CDR3 is TGTGCCAGCAGCCGACCACCTATAGCGGGGGTGGTCAATGAGCAGTTCTTC.